This TCR beta chain is drawn from a study of blood T cell repertoires in COVID-19. Study-level background: PBMCs, B-cell-depleted T cells, or T cells provided the cDNA or gDNA that made up the material.

V was cut by 10 bases and J by 4 bases, with 15 bases left in between. The CDR3 is 13 residues long. Germline V gives CDR1 SNHLY, CDR2 FYNNEI. Authors' processing steps: Estimated nucleated cell counts came from reference gene primer amplification. Assay used: immunoSEQ multiplex PCR; TCRdb lists only in-frame clones, some missing. That table furnishes V, J and clone size, whereas the DNA furnished D and trimming. There are 250,000 to 350,000 clones in the sample; about nine tenths occur only once, and around 13% lies in the top ten. The material sequenced was peripheral blood. This sequence originates from a woman in her fifties or sixties with acute or convalescent COVID-19. This chain connects TRBV2 to TRBJ2-3, with D possibly being TRBD2 (5 bases). The CDR3 DNA is TGTGCCACCTCGCCGGGGTGGCCAGATACGCAGTATTTT. Translated, it gives CATSPGWPDTQYF.